Each of the 27 T cell receptor beta chains below was sequenced from the same sample in a study of tumor-infiltrating lymphocytes in primary liver carcinoma. Both blood RNA, taken from unsorted whole blood, and germline DNA were extracted. Using a constant-region primer together with ProtoScript II reverse transcriptase, TCR beta cDNA was made from around 500 ng of total RNA. Slightly modified ARM-PCR, run as three nested multiplex PCR rounds, produced the TCR beta libraries. Both of the initial two PCR rounds ran for roughly 11 cycles and employed TRBV1-TRBV30 forward primers alongside a C-beta reverse primer. One entry per CDR3 protein results from TCRdb running MiXCR on the multiplex PCR reads. The table has almost 200,000 distinct CDR3 sequences, 65% seen once. The specimen sequenced was peripheral blood. Every receptor here comes from a woman aged 55-75 years with primary liver carcinoma and hepatitis B virus infection.

This clonotype occurred many times. The rearrangement uses TRBV28 and TRBJ2-5, with 7 bases aligning to TRBD1. The CDR3 is 15 amino acids. V shed 3 bases and J 3 bases; nucleotides not matched to a gene: 7. Germline CDR1 MDHEN, CDR2 SYDVKM. The CDR3 loop reads CASSFAGTAEETQYF. As DNA, the CDR3 is TGTGCCAGCAGTTTTGCAGGGACAGCAGAAGAGACCCAGTACTTC.

In the case of this clonotype: Since a much larger clone is just one base distant, this may be a read error. The chain joins TRBV6-5 to TRBJ2-1; 8 positions match TRBD1. The CDR3 spans 14 residues. J was trimmed by 3 bases and V by 8 bases; bases with no gene match: 6. Germline V gene lookup returns CDR1 MNHEY and CDR2 SVGAGI. CDR3 sequence reads: CASARGLLYNEQFF. The DNA for the CDR3 is TGTGCCAGCGCCAGGGGGCTCCTCTACAATGAGCAGTTCTTC.

This clonotype has at least ten counts. This chain links TRBV11-2 with TRBJ2-3; D is perhaps TRBD1 or TRBD2 (5 bases each). The germline gives CDR1 SGHAT, CDR2 FQNNGV. V lost 5 bases to trimming and J lost 4 bases, with 13 bases between them. There are 14 residues in the CDR3. The CDR3 DNA sequence: TGTGCCAGCAGCCCCGAATTGGGGGCAGATACGCAGTATTTT. It is translated as CASSPELGADTQYF.

Comment on this clonotype: Being one base from a much bigger clone, this may be a read error. The gene calls are TRBV5-4 and TRBJ1-1; no clear D gene. Germline V gene lookup returns CDR1 SGHNT and CDR2 YYREEE (reference sequence). The CDR3 sequence is 13 residues long. The DNA of the CDR3 is TGTGCCAGCAGGGCAGAGATGAACACTGGAGCTTTCTTT. Its translation: CASRAEMNTGAFF.

CDR3 coding DNA: TGTGCCAGCAGTACACAGGACAGGGTCCAAGAGACCCAGTACTTC. As protein: CASSTQDRVQETQYF. The chain employs TRBV11-2 and TRBJ2-5, with TRBD1 matching 8 bases. The V gene end was trimmed by 6 bases and the J gene end by 1 base; junction bases not matched to a gene: 7. Germline V CDR1 and CDR2: SGHAT, FQNNGV. CDR3 length: 15 amino acids. Full variable domain (rest looked up from reference TRBV11-2 and TRBJ2-5): EAGVAQSPRYKIIEKRQSVAFWCNPISGHATLYWYQQILGQGPKLLIQFQNNGVVDDSQLPKDRFSAERLKGVDSTLKIQPAKLEDSAVYLCASSTQDRVQETQYFGPGTRLLVL.

This clonotype was seen ten or more times. The rearrangement links TRBV12-3 or TRBV12-4 to TRBJ1-1; TRBD1 is a possible D gene (5 bases). V was cut by 5 bases and J by 1 base, with 17 bases left in between. The CDR3 sequence is 16 residues long. The CDR3 nucleotides are TGTGCCAGCAGTACCTACCCGGGACGGGGGAACACTGAAGCTTTCTTT. Amino acids: CASSTYPGRGNTEAFF.

Points on this clonotype: A much larger clone lies one base from this, so it may be a read error. This rearrangement joins TRBV6-1 to TRBJ1-2; D is uncertain. CDR3 length: 15 residues. Trimming removed 4 bases from V and 5 bases from J, with 17 bases in between. The germline CDR1 and CDR2 sequences are MNHNS and SASEGT. The CDR3 coding sequence is TGTGCCAGCAGTGTACCGGGAGGGATTTATTATGGCTACACCTTC. Its protein is CASSVPGGIYYGYTF.

Remarks on this clonotype: With a much larger clone just one base away, this may be a read error. The chain links TRBV11-2 to TRBJ1-1; D is unclear. CDR1 and CDR2 (germline): SGHAT, FQNNGV. The CDR3 has 13 amino acids. CDR3 DNA: TGTGCCGGCAGCTTAGGAAGAATGCAAAAAGCTTTCTTT. Translating gives CAGSLGRMQKAFF.

The CDR3 bases are TGCGCCAGCAGCTTGGTGCTGAGCGGGAGCGGGGAGACCCAGTACTTC. As protein: CASSLVLSGSGETQYF. The J gene is TRBJ2-5, the V gene TRBV5-1; 8 bases are a match to TRBD2. The ends lost 0 bases at V and 5 bases at J; junction bases unmatched: 9. CDR1 and CDR2 from the germline V gene are SGHRS and YFSETQ. There are 16 residues in the CDR3.

This clonotype was detected once. The V call is TRBV11-2, the J call TRBJ2-2; 9 bases agree with TRBD2. The V gene end was trimmed by 5 bases and the J gene end by 8 bases; junction bases not matched to a gene: 12. The germline V gene has CDR1 SGHAT and CDR2 FQNNGV. The length of the CDR3 is 16 residues. The CDR3 loop is CASSIGAGGLTGELFF. DNA of the CDR3: TGTGCCAGCAGCATAGGAGCGGGAGGACTCACAGGGGAGCTGTTTTTT.

This clonotype was picked up many times. The CDR3 DNA reads as TGCGCCAGCAGGGCTAGCGGAAGCACAGATACGCAGTATTTT. Protein sequence: CASRASGSTDTQYF. The chain joins TRBV4-1 to TRBJ2-3; TRBD2 matches 7 bases. From germline, CDR1 is MGHRA and CDR2 YSYEKL. This CDR3 has 14 residues. With V trimmed by 6 bases and J by 0 bases, 3 bases remained unmatched.

In the case of this clonotype: Mismatch with germline at one junction end may stem from a read error. The rearrangement joins TRBV6-6 to TRBJ1-5; 7 nucleotides agree with TRBD1. This CDR3 contains 15 residues. Germline lookup yields CDR1 MNHNY and CDR2 SVGAGI (reference sequence). CDR3 region: CASTFRQGSNQPQHF. In DNA form, the CDR3 reads TGTGCCAGCACTTTCAGACAGGGCAGCAATCAGCCCCAACATTTT.

Concerning this clonotype: Likely a read error: the CDR3 ends without its conserved phenylalanine or tryptophan. V and J are TRBV11-2 and TRBJ2-1; D gene ambiguous. The tail of the sequence fits TRBJ2-7 better, so the J call may be wrong. CDR3 length: 16 amino acids. In germline, CDR1 is SGHAT, CDR2 FQNNGV. The CDR3 here is CVSSLDPRSSYNEQYL. CDR3 in DNA: TGTGTCAGCAGCTTAGACCCCAGGAGCTCCTACAATGAGCAGTACCTC.

The chain couples TRBV6-5 to TRBJ2-7, with 8 bases aligning to TRBD1. J was trimmed by 3 bases and V by 6 bases; bases with no gene match: 7. This CDR3 has 14 residues. The V gene's germline CDR1 is MNHEY and CDR2 SVGAGI. The CDR3 is CASSARDRSYEQYV. As DNA, the CDR3 is TGTGCCAGCAGCGCCCGGGACAGGAGCTACGAGCAGTACGTC.

J is TRBJ2-5 and V is TRBV5-1, with D perhaps TRBD1 (5 bases). Trimming took 0 bases from V and 5 from J, leaving 11 bases between them. Germline V lookup: CDR1 SGHRS, CDR2 YFSETQ. CDR3 length: 14 residues. CDR3 sequence reads: CASSLADSGETQYF. CDR3 bases: TGCGCCAGCAGCTTGGCCGACAGTGGGGAGACCCAGTACTTC.

This clonotype was observed many times. This sequence joins TRBV11-2 and TRBJ2-2; the D is unclear. The V gene's germline CDR1 is SGHAT and CDR2 FQNNGV. Between the trimmed V and J ends, which lost 2 bases and 7 bases, there was a span of 14 bases. The CDR3 is 15 amino acids. The CDR3 coding sequence is TGTGCCAGCAGCTTAACGCCCGGCATCAACGGGGAGCTGTTTTTT. It specifies CASSLTPGINGELFF. The whole variable domain, filled in from reference TRBV11-2 and TRBJ2-2, reads EAGVAQSPRYKIIEKRQSVAFWCNPISGHATLYWYQQILGQGPKLLIQFQNNGVVDDSQLPKDRFSAERLKGVDSTLKIQPAKLEDSAVYLCASSLTPGINGELFFGEGSRLTVL.

In the case of this clonotype: A much bigger clone sits one base away, suggesting this may be a read error. V gene TRBV6-1 combines with J gene TRBJ2-2; 7 bases are a match to TRBD2. The CDR3 runs 12 residues. Germline V lookup: CDR1 MNHNS, CDR2 SASEGT. For the CDR3, the DNA is TGTGACAGCATCAGCGGGATCCGGGAGCTGTTTTTT. Translated: CDSISGIRELFF.

As to this clonotype: With a much larger clone just one base away, this may be a read error. This chain connects TRBV10-2 to TRBJ2-3; D unclear. V was trimmed by 7 bases and J by 3 bases, leaving 8 bases between them. Germline CDR1 WSHSY, CDR2 SAAADI. This CDR3 has 12 amino acids. DNA of the CDR3: TGCGCCAGCAACGAGACAACAGATACGCAGTATTTT. Protein: CASNETTDTQYF.

On this clonotype: A much bigger clone sits one base away, suggesting this may be a read error. The chain is built from TRBV30 and TRBJ1-4; D is undetermined. Germline lookup yields CDR1 GTSNPN and CDR2 SVGIG (reference sequence). There are 14 residues in the CDR3. CDR3 amino acids: CAWSLGGLGEKLLF. In DNA form, the CDR3 reads TGTGCCTGGAGTCTAGGCGGGCTCGGTGAAAAACTGCTTTTT.

This clonotype appeared once. A much larger clone lies a single base off, so this may be a read error. The rearrangement joins TRBV4-1 to TRBJ2-1; 11 bases map to TRBD2. Losses at the gene ends were 4 bases for V and 8 bases for J; bases not matched to a gene: 7. The V gene's germline CDR1 is MGHRA and CDR2 YSYEKL. The CDR3 sequence is 15 residues long. For the CDR3, the DNA is TGCGCCAGCAGCCGAGTTGTTAGCGGGAGGGATGAGCAGTTCTTC. Its translation is CASSRVVSGRDEQFF.

With regard to this clonotype: This clone may be a read error of a much larger clone one base away. The genes are TRBV4-1 and TRBJ2-7; the D gene is possibly TRBD1 (6 bases). From germline, CDR1 is MGHRA and CDR2 YSYEKL. The CDR3 totals 15 residues. The CDR3 DNA is TGCGCCAGCAGCCAAGCTTCGACAGGCACCTACGAGCAGCACTTC. Its protein is CASSQASTGTYEQHF.

The CDR3 loop is CASSFLRGSGELFF. The CDR3 region has the DNA TGCGCCAGCAGCTTTTTACGGGGTAGCGGGGAGCTGTTTTTT. The chain is built from TRBV5-1 and TRBJ2-2, with TRBD2 as a possible D gene (5 bases). V gave up 2 bases and J gave up 7 bases, with 12 bases separating them. The germline V gene encodes CDR1 SGHRS and CDR2 YFSETQ. The CDR3 is made up of 14 amino acids.

Of note for this clonotype: Sequence at one end of the junction differs from germline and may be a read error. The rearrangement links TRBV11-3 to TRBJ2-7, with D unresolved. Germline V lookup: CDR1 SGHNT, CDR2 YENEEA. This CDR3 comprises 14 residues. This chain's CDR3 is CASSLSGGMYDQYF. Here the CDR3 DNA reads TGTGCCAGTAGCTTATCCGGCGGAATGTACGATCAGTACTTC.

This clonotype came up once. One junction end disagrees with the germline gene, perhaps due to a read error. V and J are TRBV20-1 and TRBJ2-1, with a weak D call TRBD2 (6 bases). Germline V gives CDR1 DFQATT, CDR2 SNEGSKA (reference sequence). The CDR3 covers 14 residues. CDR3 sequence reads: CSASEDYPGNVQFF. The CDR3 DNA reads TGCAGTGCTAGTGAGGACTACCCGGGGAATGTGCAGTTCTTC.

This clonotype showed up many times. The chain is built from TRBV6-5 and TRBJ2-1; TRBD2 matches 10 bases. The J segment lost 6 bases and the V segment lost 2 bases, leaving 4 bases of the junction unmatched. The CDR3 totals 15 residues. In germline, CDR1 is MNHEY, CDR2 SVGAGI. The CDR3 DNA is TGTGCCAGCAGTTACCTCGGGACTAGCGCCAATGAGCAGTTCTTC. This sequence encodes CASSYLGTSANEQFF.

A few counts support this clonotype. V usage is TRBV5-1 and J usage is TRBJ2-7; D uncertain. V lost 2 bases and J lost 3, with 15 bases in between. This CDR3 is 15 amino acids long. The germline gives CDR1 SGHRS, CDR2 YFSETQ. The CDR3 here is CASSFGGTELYEQYF. CDR3 DNA: TGCGCCAGCAGCTTCGGCGGAACGGAACTCTACGAGCAGTACTTC.

The V and J genes are TRBV28 and TRBJ1-5; a possible D gene is TRBD1 (6 bases). In germline, CDR1 is MDHEN, CDR2 SYDVKM. V shed 3 bases and J shed 7 bases, with 13 bases lying between them. This CDR3 has 14 amino acids. The CDR3 reads CASSFVWGGQPQHF. The CDR3 nucleotides are TGTGCCAGCAGTTTCGTTTGGGGGGGCCAGCCCCAGCATTTT.